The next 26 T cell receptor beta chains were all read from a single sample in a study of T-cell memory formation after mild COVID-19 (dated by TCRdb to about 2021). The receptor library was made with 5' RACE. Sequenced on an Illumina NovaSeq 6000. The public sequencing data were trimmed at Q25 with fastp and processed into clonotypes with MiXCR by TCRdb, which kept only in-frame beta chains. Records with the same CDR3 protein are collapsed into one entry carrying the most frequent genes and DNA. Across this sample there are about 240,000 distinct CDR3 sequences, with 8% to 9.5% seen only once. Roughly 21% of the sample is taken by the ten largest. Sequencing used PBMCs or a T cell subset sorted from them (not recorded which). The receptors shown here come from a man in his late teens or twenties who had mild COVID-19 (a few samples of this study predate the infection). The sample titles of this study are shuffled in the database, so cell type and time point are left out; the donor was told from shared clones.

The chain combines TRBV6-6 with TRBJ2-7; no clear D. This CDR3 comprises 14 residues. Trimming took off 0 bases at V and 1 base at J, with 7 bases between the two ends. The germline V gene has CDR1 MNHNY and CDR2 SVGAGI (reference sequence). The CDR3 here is CASSYSRRSYEQYV. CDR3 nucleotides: TGTGCCAGCAGTTACTCGAGGCGGTCCTACGAGCAGTACGTC.

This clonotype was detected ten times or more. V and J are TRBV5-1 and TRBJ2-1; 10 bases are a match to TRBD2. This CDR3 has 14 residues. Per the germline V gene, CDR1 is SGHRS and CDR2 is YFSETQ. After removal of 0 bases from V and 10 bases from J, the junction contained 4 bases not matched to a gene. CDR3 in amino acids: CASSLATSGEEQFF. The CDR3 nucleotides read TGCGCCAGCAGCTTGGCAACTAGCGGGGAAGAGCAGTTCTTC.

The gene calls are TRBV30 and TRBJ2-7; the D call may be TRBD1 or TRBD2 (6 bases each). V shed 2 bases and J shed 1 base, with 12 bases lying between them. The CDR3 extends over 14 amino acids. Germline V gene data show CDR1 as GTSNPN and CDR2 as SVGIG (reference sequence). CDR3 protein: CAWSWGAGSYEQYF. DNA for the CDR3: TGTGCCTGGAGTTGGGGGGCGGGTTCCTACGAGCAGTACTTC.

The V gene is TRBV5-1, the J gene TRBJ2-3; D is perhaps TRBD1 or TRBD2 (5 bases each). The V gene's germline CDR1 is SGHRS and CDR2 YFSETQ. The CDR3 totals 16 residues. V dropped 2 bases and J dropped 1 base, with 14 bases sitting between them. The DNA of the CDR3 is TGCGCCAGCAGCTTTCGGGGCAGTACCGGCACAGATACGCAGTATTTT. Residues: CASSFRGSTGTDTQYF.

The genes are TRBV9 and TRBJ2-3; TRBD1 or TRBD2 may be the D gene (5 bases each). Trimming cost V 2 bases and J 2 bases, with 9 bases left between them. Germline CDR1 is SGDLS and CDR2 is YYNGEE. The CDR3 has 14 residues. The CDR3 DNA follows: TGTGCCAGCAGCGTGGGGGAACTCACAGATACGCAGTATTTT. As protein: CASSVGELTDTQYF.

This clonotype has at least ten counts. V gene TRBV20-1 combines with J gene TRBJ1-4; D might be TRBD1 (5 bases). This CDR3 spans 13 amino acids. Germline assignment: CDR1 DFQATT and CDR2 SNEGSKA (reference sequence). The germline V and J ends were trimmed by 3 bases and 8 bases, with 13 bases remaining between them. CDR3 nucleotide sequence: TGCAGTGCTAGGGACGGGACTTTGGAAAAACTGTTTTTT. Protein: CSARDGTLEKLFF.

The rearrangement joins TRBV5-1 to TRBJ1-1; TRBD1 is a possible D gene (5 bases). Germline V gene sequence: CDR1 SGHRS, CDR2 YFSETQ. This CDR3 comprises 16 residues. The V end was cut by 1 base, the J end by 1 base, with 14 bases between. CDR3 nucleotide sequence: TGCGCCAGCAGCTTGAACTGGGGGGGGAGGAACACTGAAGCTTTCTTT. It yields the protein CASSLNWGGRNTEAFF.

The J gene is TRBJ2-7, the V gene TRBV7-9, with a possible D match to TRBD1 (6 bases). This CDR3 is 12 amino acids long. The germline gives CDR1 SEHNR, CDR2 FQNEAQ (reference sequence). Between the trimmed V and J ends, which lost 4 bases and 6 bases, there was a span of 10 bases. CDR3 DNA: TGTGCCAGCAGCTCGACCAGGGGCGAGCAGTACTTC. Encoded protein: CASSSTRGEQYF.

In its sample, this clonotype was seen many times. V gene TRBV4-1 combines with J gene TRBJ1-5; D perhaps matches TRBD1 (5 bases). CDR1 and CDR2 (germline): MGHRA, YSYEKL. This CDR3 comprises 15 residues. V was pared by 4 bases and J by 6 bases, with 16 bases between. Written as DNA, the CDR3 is TGCGCCAGCAGCCGCTCCTCGGGAGGGACTCAGCCCCAGCATTTT. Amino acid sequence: CASSRSSGGTQPQHF.

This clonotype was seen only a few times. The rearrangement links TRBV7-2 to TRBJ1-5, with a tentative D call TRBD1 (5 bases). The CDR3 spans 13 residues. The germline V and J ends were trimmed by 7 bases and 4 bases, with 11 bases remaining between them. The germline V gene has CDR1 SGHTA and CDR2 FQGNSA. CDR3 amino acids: CASTRQRNQPQHF. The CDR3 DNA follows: TGTGCCAGCACCAGACAGAGAAATCAGCCCCAGCATTTT.

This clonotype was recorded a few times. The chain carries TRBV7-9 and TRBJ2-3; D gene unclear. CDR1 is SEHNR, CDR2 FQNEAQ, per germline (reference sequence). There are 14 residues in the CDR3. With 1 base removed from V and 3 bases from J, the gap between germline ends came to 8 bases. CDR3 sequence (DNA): TGTGCCAGCAGCTTAGGGGCTACAACAGATACGCAGTATTTT. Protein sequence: CASSLGATTDTQYF.

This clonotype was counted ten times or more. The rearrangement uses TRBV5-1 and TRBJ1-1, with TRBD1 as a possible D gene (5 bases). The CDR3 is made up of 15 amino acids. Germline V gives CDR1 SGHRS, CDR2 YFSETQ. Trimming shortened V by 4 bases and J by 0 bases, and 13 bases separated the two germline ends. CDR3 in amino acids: CASSPQVVMNTEAFF. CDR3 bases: TGCGCCAGCAGCCCACAGGTCGTCATGAACACTGAAGCTTTCTTT.

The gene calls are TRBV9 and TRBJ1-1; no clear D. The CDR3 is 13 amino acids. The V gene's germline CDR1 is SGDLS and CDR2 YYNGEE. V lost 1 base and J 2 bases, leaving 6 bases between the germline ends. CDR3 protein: CASSVSVNTEAFF. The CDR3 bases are TGTGCCAGCAGCGTATCCGTAAACACTGAAGCTTTCTTT.

The CDR3 here is CASSDAPDTQYF. For the CDR3, the DNA is TGTGCCAGCAGCGACGCGCCAGATACGCAGTATTTT. J is TRBJ2-3 and V is TRBV5-4; D ambiguous. The germline V gene has CDR1 SGHNT and CDR2 YYREEE (reference sequence). Deletions cut 4 bases from V and 4 bases from J, with 7 bases between. The CDR3 is 12 residues long.

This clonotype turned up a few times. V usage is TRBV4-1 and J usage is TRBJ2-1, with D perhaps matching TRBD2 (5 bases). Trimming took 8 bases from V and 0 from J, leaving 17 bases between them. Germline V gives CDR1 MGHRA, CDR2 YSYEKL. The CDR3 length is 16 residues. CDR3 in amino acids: CASLPADTSSYNEQFF. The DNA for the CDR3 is TGCGCCAGCCTCCCCGCAGACACTAGCTCCTACAATGAGCAGTTCTTC.

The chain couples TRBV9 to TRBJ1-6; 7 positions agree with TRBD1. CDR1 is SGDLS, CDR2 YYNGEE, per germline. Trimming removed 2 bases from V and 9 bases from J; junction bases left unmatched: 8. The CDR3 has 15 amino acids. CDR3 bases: TGTGCCAGCAGCGTCAATACAGGGGTGGCTTCACCCCTCCACTTT. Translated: CASSVNTGVASPLHF.

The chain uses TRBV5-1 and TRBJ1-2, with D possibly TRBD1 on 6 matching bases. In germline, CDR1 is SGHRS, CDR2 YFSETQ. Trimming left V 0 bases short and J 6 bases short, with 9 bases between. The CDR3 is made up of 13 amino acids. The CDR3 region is CASSLAQGDGYTF. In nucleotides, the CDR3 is TGCGCCAGCAGCTTGGCACAGGGTGATGGCTACACCTTC.

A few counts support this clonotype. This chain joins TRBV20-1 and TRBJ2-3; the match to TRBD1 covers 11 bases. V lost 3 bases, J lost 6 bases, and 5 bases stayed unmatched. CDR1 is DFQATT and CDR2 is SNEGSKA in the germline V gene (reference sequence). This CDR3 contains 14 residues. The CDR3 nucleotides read TGCAGTGCTAGCGAGGACAGGGGGCCTGATACGCAGTATTTT. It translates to CSASEDRGPDTQYF.

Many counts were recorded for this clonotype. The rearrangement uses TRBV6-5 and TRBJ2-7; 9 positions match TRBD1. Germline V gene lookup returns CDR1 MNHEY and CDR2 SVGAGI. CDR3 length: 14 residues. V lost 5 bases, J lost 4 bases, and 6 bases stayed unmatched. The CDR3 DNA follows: TGTGCCAGCAGTGCCGGGACAGGGAGGTACGAGCAGTACTTC. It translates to CASSAGTGRYEQYF.

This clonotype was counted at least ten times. The CDR3 spells CASSFRASNQPQHF. Here the CDR3 DNA reads TGTGCCAGCAGCTTCAGGGCAAGCAATCAGCCCCAGCATTTT. The chain is built from TRBV7-2 and TRBJ1-5, with D tentatively TRBD1 (5 bases). Trimming removed 3 bases at V and 1 base at J, with 7 bases between. This CDR3 comprises 14 residues. CDR1 and CDR2 (germline): SGHTA, FQGNSA.

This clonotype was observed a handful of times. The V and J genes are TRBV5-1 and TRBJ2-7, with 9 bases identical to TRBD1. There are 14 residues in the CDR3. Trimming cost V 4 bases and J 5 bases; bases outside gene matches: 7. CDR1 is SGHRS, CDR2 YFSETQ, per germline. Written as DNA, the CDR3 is TGCGCCAGCAGCCCTCCGGGACAGGGCCACGAGCAGTACGTC. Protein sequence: CASSPPGQGHEQYV.

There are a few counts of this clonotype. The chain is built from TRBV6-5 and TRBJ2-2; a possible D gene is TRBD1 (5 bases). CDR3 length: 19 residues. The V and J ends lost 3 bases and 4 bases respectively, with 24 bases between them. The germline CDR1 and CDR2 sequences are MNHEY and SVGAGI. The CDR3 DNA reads TGTGCCAGCAGTTATTCCGGGCCCCGAGACAGCCGGGTCACCGGGGAGCTGTTTTTT. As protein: CASSYSGPRDSRVTGELFF.

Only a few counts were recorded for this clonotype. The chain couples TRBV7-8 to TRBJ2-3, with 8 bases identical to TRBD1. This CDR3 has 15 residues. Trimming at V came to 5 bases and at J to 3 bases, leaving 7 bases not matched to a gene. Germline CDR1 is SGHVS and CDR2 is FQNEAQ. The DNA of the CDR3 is TGTGCCAGCAGCCCGGACTACAGGGGGACAGATACGCAGTATTTT. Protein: CASSPDYRGTDTQYF.

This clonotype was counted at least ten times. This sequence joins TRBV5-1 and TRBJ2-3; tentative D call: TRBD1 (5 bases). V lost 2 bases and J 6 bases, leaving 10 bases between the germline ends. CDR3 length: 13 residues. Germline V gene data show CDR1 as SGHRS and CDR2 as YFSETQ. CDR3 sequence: CASSFTGHDTQYF. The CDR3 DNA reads TGCGCCAGCAGCTTTACCGGACATGATACGCAGTATTTT.

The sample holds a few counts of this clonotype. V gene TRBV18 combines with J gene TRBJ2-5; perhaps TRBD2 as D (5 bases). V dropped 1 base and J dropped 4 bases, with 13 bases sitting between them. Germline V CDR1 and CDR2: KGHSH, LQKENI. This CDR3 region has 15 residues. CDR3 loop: CASSPRLTEGETQYF. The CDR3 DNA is TGTGCCAGCTCACCACGGTTAACAGAGGGAGAGACCCAGTACTTC.

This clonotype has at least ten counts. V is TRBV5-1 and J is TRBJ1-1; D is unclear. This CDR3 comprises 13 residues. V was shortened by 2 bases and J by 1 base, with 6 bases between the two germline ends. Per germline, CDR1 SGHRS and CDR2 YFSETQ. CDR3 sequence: CASSFTGNTEAFF. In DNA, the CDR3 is TGCGCCAGCAGCTTTACGGGGAACACTGAAGCTTTCTTT.